Listed here are 24 T cell receptor beta chains from one sample, sequenced in a study of graft-versus-host responses after intestinal transplantation. Measured with immunoSEQ multiplex PCR; TCRdb has only the in-frame clones, and not every one. Of tens of thousands of clones detected, approximately 91% appear once; the ten largest clones hold 1.5% to 2%. Their antigens remain unidentified. The sequences come from unstimulated CD8+ T cells sorted from spleen or lymph node cells, collected before transplant. The receptors originated from a human donor who was the organ donor for an intestinal transplant.

As for this clone: Other DNA sequences in the sample encode the same CDR3. This chain uses TRBV4-1 with TRBJ2-3; D possibly corresponds to TRBD1 (5 bases). The CDR3 runs to 14 residues. The germline V gene has CDR1 MGHRA and CDR2 YSYEKL. Between the trimmed V and J ends, which lost 3 bases and 3 bases, there was a span of 10 bases. In nucleotides, the CDR3 is TGCGCCAGCAGCCACTTCCCAGGGACAGATACGCAGTATTTT. Translated, it gives CASSHFPGTDTQYF.

The chain recombines TRBV6-5 with TRBJ2-7; 7 bases match TRBD1. There are 12 residues in the CDR3. Germline V CDR1 and CDR2: MNHEY, SVGAGI. V was pared by 6 bases and J by 6 bases, with 5 bases of the junction left unmatched. The CDR3 here is CASRYRGSEQYF. The CDR3 nucleotides read TGTGCCAGCAGGTACAGGGGCTCCGAGCAGTACTTC.

The chain recombines TRBV4-2 with TRBJ2-7; D might be TRBD1 (6 bases). The CDR3 loop spans 15 amino acids. V gave up 1 base and J gave up 2 bases, with 12 bases separating them. Per germline, CDR1 LGHNA and CDR2 YNFKEQ. Here the CDR3 DNA reads TGTGCCAGCAGCCAAGTTTTGGACAGCCCCTACGAGCAGTACTTC. Its translation is CASSQVLDSPYEQYF.

The rearrangement uses TRBV27 and TRBJ2-7, with D possibly matching TRBD2 (6 bases). From germline, CDR1 is MNHEY and CDR2 SMNVEV (reference sequence). The CDR3 is made up of 13 amino acids. With 4 bases removed from V and 3 bases from J, the gap between germline ends came to 10 bases. For the CDR3, the DNA is TGTGCCAGCAGTTGGAGGGGAGGCTACGAGCAGTACTTC. Translating it yields CASSWRGGYEQYF.

The chain joins TRBV6-4 to TRBJ2-7, with TRBD2 matching over 7 bases. The CDR3 consists of 16 residues. The V gene's germline CDR1 is MRHNA and CDR2 SNTAGT. With 3 bases clipped from V and 2 bases from J, the junction kept 10 bases outside the gene matches. Here the CDR3 DNA reads TGTGCCAGCAGTGATTGTGGCGGGAGAGGGACCTACGAGCAGTACTTC. This sequence encodes CASSDCGGRGTYEQYF.

This chain joins TRBV6-1 and TRBJ1-4; no definite D call. CDR3 size: 14 residues. CDR1 is MNHNS and CDR2 is SASEGT in the germline V gene. The V end lost 3 bases, the J end lost 5 bases, and 10 bases lay between the germline ends. The CDR3 region has the DNA TGTGCCAGCAGTGAGGAACAGCAAAATGAAAAACTGTTTTTT. Translated, it gives CASSEEQQNEKLFF.

In nucleotides, the CDR3 is TGTGCCAGCAGCCAAGGCGGGTGGACTGAAGCTTTCTTT. This sequence encodes CASSQGGWTEAFF. The chain carries TRBV11-2 and TRBJ1-1; D is uncertain. Germline V CDR1 and CDR2: SGHAT, FQNNGV. CDR3 size: 13 residues. The germline V and J ends were trimmed by 5 bases and 5 bases, with 12 bases remaining between them.

The chain joins TRBV27 to TRBJ2-7, with 9 bases that match TRBD1. Trimming at V came to 4 bases and at J to 4 bases, leaving 11 bases not matched to a gene. Germline V gene sequence: CDR1 MNHEY, CDR2 SMNVEV (reference sequence). The CDR3 spans 16 residues. CDR3 residues: CASSWGQPGQGYEQYF. CDR3 in DNA: TGTGCCAGCAGTTGGGGGCAACCGGGACAGGGATACGAGCAGTACTTC.

The rearrangement joins TRBV15 to TRBJ2-1; TRBD2 is a possible D gene (6 bases). The CDR3 spans 14 residues. Germline CDR1 is LNHNV and CDR2 is YYDKDF (reference sequence). Trimming pared 1 base from V and 8 bases from J, leaving 12 bases between. CDR3 protein: CATSRGGRPHEQFF. CDR3 in DNA: TGTGCCACCAGCAGAGGGGGGAGGCCTCATGAGCAGTTCTTC.

The V and J genes are TRBV7-3 and TRBJ2-1; weak D call: TRBD1 (6 bases). Looked up from germline, CDR1 is SGHTA and CDR2 is FQGTGA. The CDR3 runs to 13 residues. Trimming removed 5 bases from V and 6 bases from J, with 11 bases in between. CDR3 bases: TGTGCCAGCAGCCCAGGGGTAGGCAATGAGCAGTTCTTC. It codes for CASSPGVGNEQFF.

This rearrangement joins TRBV4-1 to TRBJ2-7, with a possible D match to TRBD1 (6 bases). The CDR3 has 14 amino acids. Germline lookup yields CDR1 MGHRA and CDR2 YSYEKL. V lost 4 bases to trimming and J lost 2 bases, with 12 bases between them. The DNA of the CDR3 is TGCGCCAGCAGCCCCCGGGACACCACCTACGAGCAGTACTTC. Its protein is CASSPRDTTYEQYF.

The J gene is TRBJ1-1, the V gene TRBV6-1; no reliable D call. V shed 10 bases and J shed 1 base, with 13 bases lying between them. The CDR3 runs to 13 residues. Per germline, CDR1 MNHNS and CDR2 SASEGT. CDR3 DNA sequence: TGTGCCAACCGAGGGCCAGGGAACACTGAAGCTTTCTTT. The encoded protein is CANRGPGNTEAFF.

The chain carries TRBV19 and TRBJ1-1, with TRBD1 matching over 7 bases. V was pared by 6 bases and J by 2 bases, with 9 bases of the junction left unmatched. The germline V gene has CDR1 LNHDA and CDR2 SQIVND (reference sequence). The CDR3 is 15 amino acids. The CDR3, as DNA: TGTGCCAGTAGCCACGACAGGGTTGGAAACACTGAAGCTTTCTTT. This gives the protein CASSHDRVGNTEAFF.

J is TRBJ1-1 and V is TRBV9; 7 positions match TRBD1. The CDR3 is made up of 13 amino acids. V lost 3 bases and J lost 4; bases outside the gene matches: 3. Germline assignment: CDR1 SGDLS and CDR2 YYNGEE. The CDR3 DNA follows: TGTGCCAGCAGCGAGGGGGCTGGCACTGAAGCTTTCTTT. It translates to CASSEGAGTEAFF.

The chain couples TRBV4-3 to TRBJ2-5; maybe TRBD1 (6 bases). The V gene's germline CDR1 is LGHNA and CDR2 YSLEER. With 2 bases removed from V and 5 bases from J, the gap between germline ends came to 12 bases. This CDR3 region has 14 residues. The CDR3 DNA follows: TGCGCCAGCAGCCAACTGACAGGCCACGAGACCCAGTACTTC. Translated, it gives CASSQLTGHETQYF.

This chain joins TRBV27 and TRBJ1-2, with TRBD1 matching over 7 bases. The CDR3 contains 13 residues. Germline V CDR1 and CDR2: MNHEY, SMNVEV (reference sequence). The ends lost 6 bases at V and 6 bases at J; junction bases unmatched: 7. The CDR3 protein is CASSLSGTDGYTF. The CDR3 region has the DNA TGTGCCAGCAGCCTATCAGGGACAGATGGCTACACCTTC.

This rearrangement joins TRBV28 to TRBJ2-7, with TRBD2 as a possible D gene (5 bases). In germline, CDR1 is MDHEN, CDR2 SYDVKM. This CDR3 is 15 amino acids long. V gave up 2 bases and J gave up 6 bases, with 17 bases separating them. The CDR3 loop is CASSLSGKGTSEQYF. DNA of the CDR3: TGTGCCAGCAGTTTAAGCGGAAAGGGAACGTCCGAGCAGTACTTC.

This chain joins TRBV19 and TRBJ1-1, with D tentatively TRBD1 (6 bases). This CDR3 has 14 residues. The germline V and J ends were trimmed by 4 bases and 0 bases, with 9 bases remaining between them. Germline loops: CDR1 LNHDA, CDR2 SQIVND (reference sequence). The CDR3 nucleotides are TGTGCCAGTAGTACGGGGACACTGAACACTGAAGCTTTCTTT. Residues: CASSTGTLNTEAFF. Together with reference TRBV19 and TRBJ1-1, the CDR3 gives the full variable domain: DGGITQSPKYLFRKEGQNVTLSCEQNLNHDAMYWYRQDPGQGLRLIYYSQIVNDFQKGDIAEGYSVSREKKESFPLTVTSAQKNPTAFYLCASSTGTLNTEAFFGQGTRLTVV.

The chain combines TRBV19 with TRBJ1-1; D is ambiguous. This CDR3 region has 14 residues. Trimming stripped 1 base from V and 3 bases from J, with 9 bases between. Germline CDR1 LNHDA, CDR2 SQIVND (reference sequence). CDR3 bases: TGTGCCAGTAGTATAGGGCGGTCCTACACTGAAGCTTTCTTT. Translating it yields CASSIGRSYTEAFF.

This clone was counted a single time. The chain has TRBV5-1 and TRBJ1-4; D may be TRBD1 (5 bases). This CDR3 comprises 16 residues. In germline, CDR1 is SGHRS, CDR2 YFSETQ. The germline V and J ends were trimmed by 7 bases and 3 bases, with 19 bases remaining between them. Here the CDR3 reads CASRPPGGGANEKLFF. The CDR3 DNA reads TGCGCCAGCCGCCCCCCGGGGGGGGGAGCTAATGAAAAACTGTTTTTT.

The rearrangement uses TRBV19 and TRBJ1-5; 7 positions match TRBD1. Germline values: CDR1 LNHDA, CDR2 SQIVND (reference sequence). The CDR3 spans 15 residues. V lost 5 bases, J lost 1 base, and 5 bases stayed unmatched. In DNA, the CDR3 is TGTGCCAGTAGTCCGTCGACAGGGAGCAATCAGCCCCAGCATTTT. This gives the protein CASSPSTGSNQPQHF.

The chain couples TRBV28 to TRBJ2-7, with 10 bases identical to TRBD1. The ends lost 8 bases at V and 1 base at J; junction bases unmatched: 8. Germline CDR1 is MDHEN and CDR2 is SYDVKM. This CDR3 spans 15 amino acids. The CDR3 loop reads CASGLRDRGSYEQYF. The CDR3 DNA follows: TGTGCCAGCGGACTCCGGGACAGGGGTTCCTACGAGCAGTACTTC.

The chain recombines TRBV2 with TRBJ2-5; D perhaps matches TRBD1 (5 bases). The CDR3 is made up of 15 amino acids. Trimming pared 3 bases from V and 4 bases from J, leaving 15 bases between. CDR1 and CDR2 (germline): SNHLY, FYNNEI. The CDR3 nucleotides read TGTGCCAGCAGTGAGGTGGTCAGGGATGTAGAGACCCAGTACTTC. Translated, it gives CASSEVVRDVETQYF.

The chain combines TRBV19 with TRBJ1-2, with D possibly matching TRBD1 (6 bases). The CDR3 loop spans 12 amino acids. Germline values: CDR1 LNHDA, CDR2 SQIVND (reference sequence). Trimming left V 10 bases short and J 4 bases short, with 13 bases between. The CDR3 loop is CATQGSAYGYTF. As DNA, the CDR3 is TGTGCCACCCAGGGGAGTGCCTATGGCTACACCTTC.